Listed below are T cell receptor beta chains from one sample, sequenced in a study of T cell responses to AZD1222 COVID-19 vaccine. The repertoire was sequenced with immunoSEQ multiplex PCR; TCRdb's copy has only in-frame clones and lacks some. This table has 120,000 or so clones, 85% to 90% appearing once. The sample consisted of peripheral blood, taken on day 0 of AZD1222 vaccination. The receptors were sampled from an adult in good health. Each CDR3 is given with its conserved first and last residue. The D gene is left open where the match is weak. Some rows have no size entry. The others give once, few or many, or a class for an expanded clone.

CDR3 DNA: TGCGCCAGCAGCTTGGGTATGGGGACGGCCTACGAGCAGTACTTC; CDR3 protein: CASSLGMGTAYEQYF; J gene: TRBJ2-7; clone size: NA; V gene: TRBV5-1; D gene: NA
CDR3 DNA: TGTGCCAGCAGCAGGACAGACTACGAGCAGTACTTC; CDR3 protein: CASSRTDYEQYF; J gene: TRBJ2-7; clone size: NA; V gene: TRBV25-1; D gene: NA
CDR3 DNA: TGTGCCAGCAGTTACTCCCAAAGCTCCTACAATGAGCAGTTCTTC; CDR3 protein: CASSYSQSSYNEQFF; J gene: TRBJ2-1; clone size: once; V gene: TRBV6-5; D gene: NA
CDR3 DNA: TGTGCCAGCAGTTACCGAGGTCCCCAGGGGGCGGCTGAAGCTTTCTTT; CDR3 protein: CASSYRGPQGAAEAFF; J gene: TRBJ1-1; clone size: NA; V gene: TRBV6-2/TRBV6-3; D gene: TRBD1
CDR3 DNA: TGTGCCAGCAGTTACTCTGCGGGAGGGCCCCCAGATACGCAGTATTTT; CDR3 protein: CASSYSAGGPPDTQYF; J gene: TRBJ2-3; clone size: NA; V gene: TRBV6-6; D gene: TRBD2
CDR3 DNA: TGTGCCAGCAGCCCCCGGGGGACGGCGGGGGAGCAGTACTTC; CDR3 protein: CASSPRGTAGEQYF; J gene: TRBJ2-7; clone size: NA; V gene: TRBV7-2; D gene: NA
CDR3 DNA: TGTGCCAGCAGCTTTCAGGGGAAGGGAAGCTATGGCTACACCTTC; CDR3 protein: CASSFQGKGSYGYTF; J gene: TRBJ1-2; clone size: NA; V gene: TRBV7-9; D gene: NA
CDR3 DNA: TGTGCCGGGTCTTTCTCCTCGAGAGGGGTAAGGTTTTACACCTTC; CDR3 protein: CAGSFSSRGVRFYTF; J gene: TRBJ1-2; clone size: once; V gene: TRBV18; D gene: NA
CDR3 DNA: TGTGCCAGCAGCTTGACTAGCGGGAGCGAGCAGTACTTC; CDR3 protein: CASSLTSGSEQYF; J gene: TRBJ2-7; clone size: NA; V gene: TRBV5-4; D gene: TRBD2
CDR3 DNA: TGCGCCAGCAGCTTGGGCGTGGGGGCAAGTGGCTACGAGCAGTACTTC; CDR3 protein: CASSLGVGASGYEQYF; J gene: TRBJ2-7; clone size: NA; V gene: TRBV5-1; D gene: NA
CDR3 DNA: TGTGCCAGCTCACCACAGGGATCCAACTATGGCTACACCTTC; CDR3 protein: CASSPQGSNYGYTF; J gene: TRBJ1-2; clone size: NA; V gene: TRBV18; D gene: NA
CDR3 DNA: TGCAGCGTTCAATCGGGGATGGAGGATACGCAGTATTTT; CDR3 protein: CSVQSGMEDTQYF; J gene: TRBJ2-3; clone size: NA; V gene: TRBV29-1; D gene: NA
CDR3 DNA: TGCAGTGCTAGTGACAGAGCTAACTATGGCTACACCTTC; CDR3 protein: CSASDRANYGYTF; J gene: TRBJ1-2; clone size: NA; V gene: TRBV20-1; D gene: NA
CDR3 DNA: TGTGCCAGCAGCTCGGACTCGAGCAGCACAGATACGCAGTATTTT; CDR3 protein: CASSSDSSSTDTQYF; J gene: TRBJ2-3; clone size: NA; V gene: TRBV3-1/TRBV3-2; D gene: NA
CDR3 DNA: TGTGCCAGCAGTTCGTGGGGGCGCGAAGGGAACACTGAAGCTTTCTTT; CDR3 protein: CASSSWGREGNTEAFF; J gene: TRBJ1-1; clone size: NA; V gene: TRBV28; D gene: NA
CDR3 DNA: TGTGCCAGCAGTTACGCCGGGAGGCTTGGGGCCCAGTACTTC; CDR3 protein: CASSYAGRLGAQYF; J gene: TRBJ2-5; clone size: NA; V gene: TRBV6-5; D gene: TRBD2
CDR3 DNA: TGTGCCAGCAGGCTCCGGGACGTAATGCAAGAGACCCAGTACTTC; CDR3 protein: CASRLRDVMQETQYF; J gene: TRBJ2-5; clone size: NA; V gene: TRBV6-5; D gene: NA
CDR3 DNA: TGTGCCACCAGCTATGACAGGGTGGGGACTGAAGCTTTCTTT; CDR3 protein: CATSYDRVGTEAFF; J gene: TRBJ1-1; clone size: NA; V gene: TRBV15; D gene: TRBD1
CDR3 DNA: TGTGCCAGCAGTTACGAGCAGGCCCATGAGCAGTTCTTC; CDR3 protein: CASSYEQAHEQFF; J gene: TRBJ2-1; clone size: once; V gene: TRBV6-6; D gene: NA
CDR3 DNA: TGTGCCAGCACCCGGACTAGCGGAGGCACAGATACGCAGTATTTT; CDR3 protein: CASTRTSGGTDTQYF; J gene: TRBJ2-3; clone size: NA; V gene: TRBV9; D gene: TRBD2
CDR3 DNA: TGCGCCAGCAGCTTGGCCGGAGGGGAGACCCAGTACTTC; CDR3 protein: CASSLAGGETQYF; J gene: TRBJ2-5; clone size: NA; V gene: TRBV5-1; D gene: NA
CDR3 DNA: TGCGCCAGCAGTTCCACCGGGGGGGCCAATCAGCCCCAGCATTTT; CDR3 protein: CASSSTGGANQPQHF; J gene: TRBJ1-5; clone size: NA; V gene: TRBV5-1; D gene: NA
CDR3 DNA: TGTGCCAGCAGCTTAGACGGACTAGCGGCCTTCAATGAGCAGTTCTTC; CDR3 protein: CASSLDGLAAFNEQFF; J gene: TRBJ2-1; clone size: NA; V gene: TRBV7-6; D gene: TRBD2
CDR3 DNA: TGTGCCAGCAGCTTGGAGGGGGCAGGAGGACAGCCCCAGCATTTT; CDR3 protein: CASSLEGAGGQPQHF; J gene: TRBJ1-5; clone size: NA; V gene: TRBV5-8; D gene: TRBD1
CDR3 DNA: TGTGCCAGCAGCCTCATAGCGGGGGCGTACAATGAGCAGTTCTTC; CDR3 protein: CASSLIAGAYNEQFF; J gene: TRBJ2-1; clone size: NA; V gene: TRBV11-2; D gene: TRBD2
CDR3 DNA: TGTGCCACCAGTGATTATATGGGGTCCGGGGAGCTGTTTTTT; CDR3 protein: CATSDYMGSGELFF; J gene: TRBJ2-2; clone size: NA; V gene: TRBV24-1; D gene: NA
CDR3 DNA: TGTGCCAGCAGTGTTCTGCAGACTGGCTACACCTTC; CDR3 protein: CASSVLQTGYTF; J gene: TRBJ1-2; clone size: NA; V gene: TRBV2; D gene: NA
CDR3 DNA: TGTGCCAGCAGTGGGGACAGGGGGCCCCACGAGCAGTACTTC; CDR3 protein: CASSGDRGPHEQYF; J gene: TRBJ2-7; clone size: NA; V gene: TRBV9; D gene: TRBD1
CDR3 DNA: TGTGCCAGAAGCTGGAGCAACTCTGGGGCCAACGTCCTGACTTTC; CDR3 protein: CARSWSNSGANVLTF; J gene: TRBJ2-6; clone size: NA; V gene: TRBV5-3; D gene: NA
CDR3 DNA: TGTGCCAGCAGCTTAACTAGCGGGGGGCCGTACAATGAGCAGTTCTTC; CDR3 protein: CASSLTSGGPYNEQFF; J gene: TRBJ2-1; clone size: NA; V gene: TRBV7-2; D gene: TRBD2
CDR3 DNA: TGTGCCAGCAGCACCCGGGACGGAAATCAGCCCCAGCATTTT; CDR3 protein: CASSTRDGNQPQHF; J gene: TRBJ1-5; clone size: NA; V gene: TRBV7-8; D gene: NA
CDR3 DNA: TGTGCCAGCCGGACAGGGGTAAACACTGAAGCTTTCTTT; CDR3 protein: CASRTGVNTEAFF; J gene: TRBJ1-1; clone size: NA; V gene: TRBV6-6; D gene: TRBD1
CDR3 DNA: TGTGCCAGCAGTTTAGGAGGGGGGTGGGATGAGCAGTTCTTC; CDR3 protein: CASSLGGGWDEQFF; J gene: TRBJ2-1; clone size: NA; V gene: TRBV27; D gene: NA
CDR3 DNA: TGCGCCAGCAGCTCCCTTGGGGCCACTGAAGCTTTCTTT; CDR3 protein: CASSSLGATEAFF; J gene: TRBJ1-1; clone size: NA; V gene: TRBV5-1; D gene: NA
CDR3 DNA: TGTGCCAGCAGCCTCAAGGGGACAGGGGGCGGCGAGCAGTACTTC; CDR3 protein: CASSLKGTGGGEQYF; J gene: TRBJ2-7; clone size: once; V gene: TRBV14; D gene: TRBD1
CDR3 DNA: TGTGCCAGCAGCCCCGCCGGGACCGGTAATGAAAAACTGTTTTTT; CDR3 protein: CASSPAGTGNEKLFF; J gene: TRBJ1-4; clone size: NA; V gene: TRBV5-5; D gene: NA
CDR3 DNA: TGTGCCAGCAGTTATTACAGGGGAGAGGACGAGCAGTACTTC; CDR3 protein: CASSYYRGEDEQYF; J gene: TRBJ2-7; clone size: NA; V gene: TRBV6-5; D gene: TRBD1
CDR3 DNA: TGTGCCAGCAGCTTAGGGAACAGTCGGGAAGCTTTCTTT; CDR3 protein: CASSLGNSREAFF; J gene: TRBJ1-1; clone size: NA; V gene: TRBV7-9; D gene: NA
CDR3 DNA: TGTGCCAGCAGCCAAGATGGTAGGGCCGTTAACTATGGCTACACCTTC; CDR3 protein: CASSQDGRAVNYGYTF; J gene: TRBJ1-2; clone size: NA; V gene: TRBV4-2; D gene: NA
CDR3 DNA: TGTGCCAGCAGTAATCCCGCTTTGGGCCTCATGAACACTGAAGCTTTCTTT; CDR3 protein: CASSNPALGLMNTEAFF; J gene: TRBJ1-1; clone size: NA; V gene: TRBV5-5; D gene: NA
CDR3 DNA: TGTGCCAGCAGCGGCAATAAGGGAGACCTCTCCTACAATGAGCAGTTCTTC; CDR3 protein: CASSGNKGDLSYNEQFF; J gene: TRBJ2-1; clone size: few; V gene: TRBV5-6; D gene: NA